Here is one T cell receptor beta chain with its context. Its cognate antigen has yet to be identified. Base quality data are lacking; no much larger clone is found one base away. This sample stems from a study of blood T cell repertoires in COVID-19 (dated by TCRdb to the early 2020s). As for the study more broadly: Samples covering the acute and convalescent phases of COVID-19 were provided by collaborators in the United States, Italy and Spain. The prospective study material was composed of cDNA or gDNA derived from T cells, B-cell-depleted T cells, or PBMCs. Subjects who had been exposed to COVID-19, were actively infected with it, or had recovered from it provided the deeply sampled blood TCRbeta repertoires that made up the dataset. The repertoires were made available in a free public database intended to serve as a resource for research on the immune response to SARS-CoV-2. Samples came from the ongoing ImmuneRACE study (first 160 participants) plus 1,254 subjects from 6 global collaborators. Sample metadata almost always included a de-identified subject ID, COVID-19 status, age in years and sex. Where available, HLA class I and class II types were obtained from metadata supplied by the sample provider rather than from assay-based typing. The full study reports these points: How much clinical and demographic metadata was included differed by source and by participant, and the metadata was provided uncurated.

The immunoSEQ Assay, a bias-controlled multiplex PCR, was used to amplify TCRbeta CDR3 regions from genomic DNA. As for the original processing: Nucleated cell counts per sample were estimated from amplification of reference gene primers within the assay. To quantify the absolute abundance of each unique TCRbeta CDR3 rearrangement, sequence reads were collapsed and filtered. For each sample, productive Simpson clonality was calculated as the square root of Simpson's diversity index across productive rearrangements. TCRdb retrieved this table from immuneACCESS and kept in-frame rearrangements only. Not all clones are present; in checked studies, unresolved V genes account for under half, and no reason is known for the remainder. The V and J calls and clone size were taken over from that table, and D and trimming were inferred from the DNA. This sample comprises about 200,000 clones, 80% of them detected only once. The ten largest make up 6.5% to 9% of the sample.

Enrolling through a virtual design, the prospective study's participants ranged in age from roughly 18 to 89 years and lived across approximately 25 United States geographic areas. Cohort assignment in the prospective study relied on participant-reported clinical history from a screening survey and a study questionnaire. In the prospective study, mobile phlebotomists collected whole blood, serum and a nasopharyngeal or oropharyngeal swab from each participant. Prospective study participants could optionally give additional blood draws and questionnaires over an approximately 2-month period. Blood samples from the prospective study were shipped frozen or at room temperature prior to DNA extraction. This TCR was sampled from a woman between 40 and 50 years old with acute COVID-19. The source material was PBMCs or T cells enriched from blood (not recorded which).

The DNA sequence follows: TGCAGTGCTAGTACCACTGGGACAGGGCATTCACCCCTCCACTTT. This codes for CSASTTGTGHSPLHF. Recombination linked TRBV20-1 to TRBJ1-6; 9 bases in between match TRBD1. The CDR3, cysteine through phenylalanine, is 15 amino acids long. The read is trimmed to its CDR3 DNA, 45 bases read in frame from base 1. V and J are trimmed by 3 bases and 8 bases, and the gene matches miss 8 bases of the junction. CDR1 and CDR2 are read off the germline V gene (reference sequence) as DFQATT and SNEGSKA.